These 20 T cell receptor beta chains were all obtained from the same sample, sequenced in a study of T cells in localized non-small cell lung cancer (dated by TCRdb to 2018 to 2021). Libraries were made using the immunoSEQ multiplex PCR assay. TCRdb took this table from immuneACCESS and kept in-frame rearrangements with V and J called. Such tables lack part of the clones; where checked against another copy, unresolved V genes explain under half of the gap, and the rest is unexplained. The sample table contains about 3,300 clones; only one count was recorded for roughly 26% of them. Together, the top ten hold 14% of the sample. This specimen was lung tumor tissue, taken before any cancer treatment. The receptor source for this set is a male donor aged 60 or older with stage I lung adenocarcinoma.

This clone has only a few counts. The chain recombines TRBV21-1 with TRBJ1-2; the table calls TRBD1, which could not be checked here. TRBV21-1 is designated a pseudogene. This CDR3 has 15 residues. The CDR3: CASSSAPQGDYGYTF. The DNA of the CDR3 is TGTGCCAGCAGCAGCGCCCCACAGGGGGACTATGGCTACACCTTC.

This clone is hyperexpanded within its sample. The chain links TRBV15 to TRBJ2-3; a possible D gene is TRBD2 (5 bases). V was clipped by 0 bases and J by 1 base, with 14 bases between them. The CDR3 contains 17 residues. CDR1 LNHNV and CDR2 YYDKDF come from the germline V gene (reference sequence). CDR3 DNA sequence: TGTGCCACCAGCAGAGATGGTCTTGGAGGTGGCACAGATACGCAGTATTTT. Translating it yields CATSRDGLGGGTDTQYF.

By sample fraction, this clone is medium-sized. The rearrangement joins TRBV7-4 to TRBJ1-1; no clear D. This CDR3 region has 13 residues. Germline loops: CDR1 SGHVT, CDR2 SQSDAQ. With 0 bases removed from V and 3 bases from J, the gap between germline ends came to 5 bases. CDR3 nucleotide sequence: TGTGCCAGCAGCTTAGCGTCGTACACTGAAGCTTTCTTT. Protein sequence: CASSLASYTEAFF.

This clone was seen more than once but under ten times. The chain combines TRBV7-5 with TRBJ2-1; the table's TRBD2 call for D was not verified on the DNA. TRBV7-5 is a known pseudogene. The CDR3 sequence is 14 residues long. In DNA form, the CDR3 reads TGTGCCAGCAGCTTAATTGCGGGAATCAATGAGCAGTTCTTC. Amino acids: CASSLIAGINEQFF.

This clone is judged medium-sized. The V and J genes are TRBV6-8 and TRBJ1-2; D is ambiguous. Germline V gene sequence: CDR1 MNHGY, CDR2 SAAAGT. V lost 5 bases to trimming and J lost 6 bases, with 16 bases between them. The CDR3 consists of 14 residues. The CDR3 loop is CASSPLGGRNGYTF. The CDR3 DNA reads TGTGCCAGCAGTCCCCTGGGAGGGAGGAATGGCTACACCTTC.

This chain uses TRBV19 with TRBJ2-3; tentatively, D is TRBD1 or TRBD2 (5 bases each). V dropped 2 bases and J dropped 2 bases, with 8 bases sitting between them. The CDR3 runs to 14 residues. CDR1 and CDR2 (germline): LNHDA, SQIVND (reference sequence). CDR3: CASSIYGATDTQYF. The CDR3 DNA follows: TGTGCCAGTAGTATATACGGGGCCACAGATACGCAGTATTTT.

By frequency in the sample, this clone is large. This chain connects TRBV19 to TRBJ1-2; D is ambiguous. The CDR3 length is 12 residues. Between the trimmed V and J ends, which lost 5 bases and 4 bases, there was a span of 8 bases. Germline V gene data show CDR1 as LNHDA and CDR2 as SQIVND (reference sequence). The CDR3 loop is CASSDTFYGYTF. The CDR3 DNA reads TGTGCCAGTAGTGACACATTCTATGGCTACACCTTC.

This clone showed up just a few times. The V gene is TRBV11-3, the J gene TRBJ2-1, with D maybe TRBD1 (5 bases). Germline CDR1 is SGHNT and CDR2 is YENEEA. With 5 bases removed from V and 4 bases from J, the gap between germline ends came to 15 bases. The CDR3 loop spans 15 amino acids. The CDR3 DNA reads as TGTGCCAGCAGCCAAACAGGATTTGCATACAATGAGCAGTTCTTC. Amino acid sequence: CASSQTGFAYNEQFF.

Relative to its sample, this clone is medium-sized (0.01 to 0.1%). J is TRBJ2-7 and V is TRBV6-8, with D unresolved. The CDR3 totals 13 residues. The ends were cut back, 2 bases at V and 2 bases at J, with 7 bases in the middle. Germline loops: CDR1 MNHGY, CDR2 SAAAGT. CDR3 coding DNA: TGTGCCAGCAGTTACAGGTCTACCTACGAGCAGTACTTC. This sequence encodes CASSYRSTYEQYF.

Within the sample, this clone is large. The V gene is TRBV11-3, the J gene TRBJ2-5, with D possibly being TRBD1 (7 bases). Trimming removed 3 bases from V and 4 bases from J, with 12 bases in between. Germline CDR1 and CDR2: SGHNT and YENEEA. There are 14 residues in the CDR3. The CDR3 protein is CASSLEGARETQYF. In DNA, the CDR3 is TGTGCCAGCAGCTTGGAGGGGGCCCGAGAGACCCAGTACTTC.

This clone turned up a few times. The chain carries TRBV7-6 and TRBJ2-3, with D perhaps matching TRBD1 (7 bases). The CDR3 loop spans 15 amino acids. Trimming left V 5 bases short and J 2 bases short, with 14 bases between. CDR1 and CDR2 (germline): SGHVS, FNYEAQ. The CDR3: CASSQGGRSTDTQYF. The CDR3 bases are TGTGCCAGCAGCCAGGGGGGACGCTCCACAGATACGCAGTATTTT.

The rearrangement links TRBV1 to TRBJ1-3; TRBD1, the table's D call, was not compared with the DNA. TRBV1 is given as a pseudogene. CDR3 length: 15 amino acids. CDR3 sequence: CASSHSGQGGNTIYF. For the CDR3, the DNA is TGCGCCAGCAGCCACTCCGGACAGGGGGGGAACACCATATATTTT.

This chain joins TRBV12-5 and TRBJ2-3; the D call may be TRBD1 or TRBD2 (5 bases each). Trimming shortened V by 5 bases and J by 6 bases, and 21 bases separated the two germline ends. Germline V gene data show CDR1 as LGHNT and CDR2 as FRNRAP. The CDR3 is made up of 16 amino acids. CDR3: CASGERPGPPWDTQYF. CDR3 in DNA: TGTGCTAGTGGTGAAAGACCGGGACCACCATGGGATACGCAGTATTTT.

The gene calls are TRBV10-3 and TRBJ1-2; a weak D match, TRBD1 (6 bases). V shed 6 bases and J shed 4 bases, with 18 bases lying between them. The CDR3 is 15 amino acids. Germline-derived CDR1 and CDR2 are ENHRY and SYGVKD. The CDR3 DNA sequence: TGTGCCATCAGCTCCAACCCTGACAGGAGCTATGGCTACACCTTC. As protein: CAISSNPDRSYGYTF.

The chain couples TRBV6-8 to TRBJ1-4, with 9 bases matching TRBD1. After removal of 6 bases from V and 3 bases from J, the junction contained 5 bases not matched to a gene. This CDR3 has 15 amino acids. Looked up from germline, CDR1 is MNHGY and CDR2 is SAAAGT. CDR3 in amino acids: CASSAQGAPNEKLFF. CDR3 nucleotides: TGTGCCAGCAGCGCACAGGGGGCGCCTAATGAAAAACTGTTTTTT.

J is TRBJ2-3 and V is TRBV30; no reliable D call. Trimming pared 2 bases from V and 1 base from J, leaving 4 bases between. This CDR3 region has 12 residues. Germline CDR1 GTSNPN, CDR2 SVGIG (reference sequence). The CDR3 protein is CAWSQRTDTQYF. In DNA form, the CDR3 reads TGTGCCTGGAGTCAACGCACAGATACGCAGTATTTT.

By share of the sample, this clone is large. The J gene is TRBJ1-1, the V gene TRBV11-3; D remains ambiguous. The CDR3 has 14 residues. Germline V gene data show CDR1 as SGHNT and CDR2 as YENEEA. V lost 5 bases, J lost 1 base, and 11 bases lay in between. CDR3 sequence: CASSDRAANTEAFF. DNA for the CDR3: TGTGCCAGCAGCGATAGGGCTGCGAACACTGAAGCTTTCTTT.

This clone was found a few times. This chain links TRBV7-6 with TRBJ2-5; TRBD2 agrees at 9 bases. This CDR3 is built from 15 residues. CDR1 is SGHVS, CDR2 FNYEAQ, per germline. J lost 0 bases, V lost 2 bases, and 1 base had no gene match. This chain's CDR3 is CASSLRLADQETQYF. The CDR3, as DNA: TGTGCCAGCAGCTTAAGACTAGCGGACCAAGAGACCCAGTACTTC.

A few counts support this clone. The J gene is TRBJ1-1, the V gene TRBV11-3, with unresolved D. The CDR3 consists of 14 residues. Germline CDR1 reads SGHNT; CDR2 reads YENEEA. V was clipped by 3 bases and J by 1 base, with 9 bases between them. The CDR3 loop is CASSFGRWNTEAFF. The CDR3 region has the DNA TGTGCCAGCAGCTTTGGTCGATGGAACACTGAAGCTTTCTTT.

A few counts support this clone. The V and J genes are TRBV14 and TRBJ1-1; D is undetermined. Trimming left V 5 bases short and J 0 bases short, with 7 bases between. The CDR3 consists of 13 residues. CDR1 is SGHDN, CDR2 FVKESK, per germline. The CDR3 sequence is CASSSQLNTEAFF. The CDR3 bases are TGTGCCAGCAGCTCACAGCTGAACACTGAAGCTTTCTTT.